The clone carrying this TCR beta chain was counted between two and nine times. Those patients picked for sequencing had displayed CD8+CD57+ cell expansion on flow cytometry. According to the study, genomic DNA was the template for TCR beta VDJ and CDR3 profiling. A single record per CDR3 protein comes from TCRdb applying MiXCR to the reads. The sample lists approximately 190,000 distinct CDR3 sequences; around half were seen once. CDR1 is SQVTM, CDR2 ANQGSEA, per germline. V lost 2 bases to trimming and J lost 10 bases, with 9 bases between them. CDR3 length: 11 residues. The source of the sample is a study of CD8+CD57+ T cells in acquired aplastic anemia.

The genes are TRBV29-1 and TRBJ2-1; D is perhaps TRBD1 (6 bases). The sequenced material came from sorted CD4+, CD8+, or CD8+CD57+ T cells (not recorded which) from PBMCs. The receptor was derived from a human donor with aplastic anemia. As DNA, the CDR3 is TGCAGCGTTGAATCTGGGGGCGAGCAGTTCTTC. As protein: CSVESGGEQFF.